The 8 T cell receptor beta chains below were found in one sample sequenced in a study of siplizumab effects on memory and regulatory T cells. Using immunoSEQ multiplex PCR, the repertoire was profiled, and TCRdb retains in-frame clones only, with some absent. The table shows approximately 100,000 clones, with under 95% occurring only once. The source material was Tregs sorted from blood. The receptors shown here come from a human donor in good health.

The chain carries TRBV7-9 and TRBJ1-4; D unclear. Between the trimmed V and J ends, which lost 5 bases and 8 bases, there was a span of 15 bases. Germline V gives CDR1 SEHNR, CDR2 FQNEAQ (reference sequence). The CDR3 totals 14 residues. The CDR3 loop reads CASSPSALGEKLFF. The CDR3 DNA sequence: TGTGCCAGCAGCCCCAGTGCCTTGGGGGAAAAACTGTTTTTT. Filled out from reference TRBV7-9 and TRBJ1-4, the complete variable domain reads DTGVSQNPRHKITKRGQNVTFRCDPISEHNRLYWYRQTLGQGPEFLTYFQNEAQLEKSRLLSDRFSAERPKGSFSTLEIQRTEQGDSAMYLCASSPSALGEKLFFGSGTQLSVL.

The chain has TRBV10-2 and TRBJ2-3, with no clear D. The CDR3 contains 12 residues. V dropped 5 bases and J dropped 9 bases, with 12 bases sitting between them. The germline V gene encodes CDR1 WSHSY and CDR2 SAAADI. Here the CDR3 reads CASSQDLRTQYF. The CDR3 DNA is TGCGCCAGCAGTCAGGACCTCCGGACGCAGTATTTT.

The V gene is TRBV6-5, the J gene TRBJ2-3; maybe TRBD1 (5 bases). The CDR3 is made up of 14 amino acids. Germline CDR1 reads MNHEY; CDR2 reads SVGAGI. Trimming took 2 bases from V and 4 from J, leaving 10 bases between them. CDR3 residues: CASSYRGSADTQYF. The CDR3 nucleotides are TGTGCCAGCAGTTACAGGGGATCCGCAGATACGCAGTATTTT.

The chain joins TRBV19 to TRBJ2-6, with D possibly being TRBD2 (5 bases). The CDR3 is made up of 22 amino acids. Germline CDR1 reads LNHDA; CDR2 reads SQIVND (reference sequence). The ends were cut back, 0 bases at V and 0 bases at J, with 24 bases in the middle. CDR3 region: CASSIDPVRSGESFSGANVLTF. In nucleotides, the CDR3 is TGTGCCAGTAGTATAGACCCCGTCAGGTCTGGGGAGTCATTCTCTGGGGCCAACGTCCTGACTTTC.

The CDR3 DNA sequence: TGCGCCAGCAGTCCTGGACTAGCTTTTAGGGATGAGCAGTTCTTC. This encodes CASSPGLAFRDEQFF. The chain joins TRBV5-1 to TRBJ2-1; 8 bases map to TRBD2. The V gene end was trimmed by 5 bases and the J gene end by 8 bases; junction bases not matched to a gene: 12. The CDR3 has 15 amino acids. The germline CDR1 and CDR2 sequences are SGHRS and YFSETQ.

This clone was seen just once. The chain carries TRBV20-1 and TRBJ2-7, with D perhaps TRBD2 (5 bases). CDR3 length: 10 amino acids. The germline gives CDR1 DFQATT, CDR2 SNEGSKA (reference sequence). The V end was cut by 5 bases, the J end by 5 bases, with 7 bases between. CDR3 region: CSAASNEQYF. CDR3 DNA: TGCAGTGCTGCTAGCAACGAGCAGTACTTC.

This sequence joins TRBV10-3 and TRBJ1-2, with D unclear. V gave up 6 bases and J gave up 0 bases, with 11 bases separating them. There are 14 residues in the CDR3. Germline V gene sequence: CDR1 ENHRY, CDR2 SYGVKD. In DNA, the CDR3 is TGTGCCATCAGACTCAAGGATCCTAACTATGGCTACACCTTC. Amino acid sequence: CAIRLKDPNYGYTF.

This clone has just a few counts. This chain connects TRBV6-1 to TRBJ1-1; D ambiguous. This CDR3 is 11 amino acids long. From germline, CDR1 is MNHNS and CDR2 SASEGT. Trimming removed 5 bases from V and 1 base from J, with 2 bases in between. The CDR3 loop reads CASSRNTEAFF. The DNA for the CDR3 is TGTGCCAGCAGTCGGAACACTGAAGCTTTCTTT.